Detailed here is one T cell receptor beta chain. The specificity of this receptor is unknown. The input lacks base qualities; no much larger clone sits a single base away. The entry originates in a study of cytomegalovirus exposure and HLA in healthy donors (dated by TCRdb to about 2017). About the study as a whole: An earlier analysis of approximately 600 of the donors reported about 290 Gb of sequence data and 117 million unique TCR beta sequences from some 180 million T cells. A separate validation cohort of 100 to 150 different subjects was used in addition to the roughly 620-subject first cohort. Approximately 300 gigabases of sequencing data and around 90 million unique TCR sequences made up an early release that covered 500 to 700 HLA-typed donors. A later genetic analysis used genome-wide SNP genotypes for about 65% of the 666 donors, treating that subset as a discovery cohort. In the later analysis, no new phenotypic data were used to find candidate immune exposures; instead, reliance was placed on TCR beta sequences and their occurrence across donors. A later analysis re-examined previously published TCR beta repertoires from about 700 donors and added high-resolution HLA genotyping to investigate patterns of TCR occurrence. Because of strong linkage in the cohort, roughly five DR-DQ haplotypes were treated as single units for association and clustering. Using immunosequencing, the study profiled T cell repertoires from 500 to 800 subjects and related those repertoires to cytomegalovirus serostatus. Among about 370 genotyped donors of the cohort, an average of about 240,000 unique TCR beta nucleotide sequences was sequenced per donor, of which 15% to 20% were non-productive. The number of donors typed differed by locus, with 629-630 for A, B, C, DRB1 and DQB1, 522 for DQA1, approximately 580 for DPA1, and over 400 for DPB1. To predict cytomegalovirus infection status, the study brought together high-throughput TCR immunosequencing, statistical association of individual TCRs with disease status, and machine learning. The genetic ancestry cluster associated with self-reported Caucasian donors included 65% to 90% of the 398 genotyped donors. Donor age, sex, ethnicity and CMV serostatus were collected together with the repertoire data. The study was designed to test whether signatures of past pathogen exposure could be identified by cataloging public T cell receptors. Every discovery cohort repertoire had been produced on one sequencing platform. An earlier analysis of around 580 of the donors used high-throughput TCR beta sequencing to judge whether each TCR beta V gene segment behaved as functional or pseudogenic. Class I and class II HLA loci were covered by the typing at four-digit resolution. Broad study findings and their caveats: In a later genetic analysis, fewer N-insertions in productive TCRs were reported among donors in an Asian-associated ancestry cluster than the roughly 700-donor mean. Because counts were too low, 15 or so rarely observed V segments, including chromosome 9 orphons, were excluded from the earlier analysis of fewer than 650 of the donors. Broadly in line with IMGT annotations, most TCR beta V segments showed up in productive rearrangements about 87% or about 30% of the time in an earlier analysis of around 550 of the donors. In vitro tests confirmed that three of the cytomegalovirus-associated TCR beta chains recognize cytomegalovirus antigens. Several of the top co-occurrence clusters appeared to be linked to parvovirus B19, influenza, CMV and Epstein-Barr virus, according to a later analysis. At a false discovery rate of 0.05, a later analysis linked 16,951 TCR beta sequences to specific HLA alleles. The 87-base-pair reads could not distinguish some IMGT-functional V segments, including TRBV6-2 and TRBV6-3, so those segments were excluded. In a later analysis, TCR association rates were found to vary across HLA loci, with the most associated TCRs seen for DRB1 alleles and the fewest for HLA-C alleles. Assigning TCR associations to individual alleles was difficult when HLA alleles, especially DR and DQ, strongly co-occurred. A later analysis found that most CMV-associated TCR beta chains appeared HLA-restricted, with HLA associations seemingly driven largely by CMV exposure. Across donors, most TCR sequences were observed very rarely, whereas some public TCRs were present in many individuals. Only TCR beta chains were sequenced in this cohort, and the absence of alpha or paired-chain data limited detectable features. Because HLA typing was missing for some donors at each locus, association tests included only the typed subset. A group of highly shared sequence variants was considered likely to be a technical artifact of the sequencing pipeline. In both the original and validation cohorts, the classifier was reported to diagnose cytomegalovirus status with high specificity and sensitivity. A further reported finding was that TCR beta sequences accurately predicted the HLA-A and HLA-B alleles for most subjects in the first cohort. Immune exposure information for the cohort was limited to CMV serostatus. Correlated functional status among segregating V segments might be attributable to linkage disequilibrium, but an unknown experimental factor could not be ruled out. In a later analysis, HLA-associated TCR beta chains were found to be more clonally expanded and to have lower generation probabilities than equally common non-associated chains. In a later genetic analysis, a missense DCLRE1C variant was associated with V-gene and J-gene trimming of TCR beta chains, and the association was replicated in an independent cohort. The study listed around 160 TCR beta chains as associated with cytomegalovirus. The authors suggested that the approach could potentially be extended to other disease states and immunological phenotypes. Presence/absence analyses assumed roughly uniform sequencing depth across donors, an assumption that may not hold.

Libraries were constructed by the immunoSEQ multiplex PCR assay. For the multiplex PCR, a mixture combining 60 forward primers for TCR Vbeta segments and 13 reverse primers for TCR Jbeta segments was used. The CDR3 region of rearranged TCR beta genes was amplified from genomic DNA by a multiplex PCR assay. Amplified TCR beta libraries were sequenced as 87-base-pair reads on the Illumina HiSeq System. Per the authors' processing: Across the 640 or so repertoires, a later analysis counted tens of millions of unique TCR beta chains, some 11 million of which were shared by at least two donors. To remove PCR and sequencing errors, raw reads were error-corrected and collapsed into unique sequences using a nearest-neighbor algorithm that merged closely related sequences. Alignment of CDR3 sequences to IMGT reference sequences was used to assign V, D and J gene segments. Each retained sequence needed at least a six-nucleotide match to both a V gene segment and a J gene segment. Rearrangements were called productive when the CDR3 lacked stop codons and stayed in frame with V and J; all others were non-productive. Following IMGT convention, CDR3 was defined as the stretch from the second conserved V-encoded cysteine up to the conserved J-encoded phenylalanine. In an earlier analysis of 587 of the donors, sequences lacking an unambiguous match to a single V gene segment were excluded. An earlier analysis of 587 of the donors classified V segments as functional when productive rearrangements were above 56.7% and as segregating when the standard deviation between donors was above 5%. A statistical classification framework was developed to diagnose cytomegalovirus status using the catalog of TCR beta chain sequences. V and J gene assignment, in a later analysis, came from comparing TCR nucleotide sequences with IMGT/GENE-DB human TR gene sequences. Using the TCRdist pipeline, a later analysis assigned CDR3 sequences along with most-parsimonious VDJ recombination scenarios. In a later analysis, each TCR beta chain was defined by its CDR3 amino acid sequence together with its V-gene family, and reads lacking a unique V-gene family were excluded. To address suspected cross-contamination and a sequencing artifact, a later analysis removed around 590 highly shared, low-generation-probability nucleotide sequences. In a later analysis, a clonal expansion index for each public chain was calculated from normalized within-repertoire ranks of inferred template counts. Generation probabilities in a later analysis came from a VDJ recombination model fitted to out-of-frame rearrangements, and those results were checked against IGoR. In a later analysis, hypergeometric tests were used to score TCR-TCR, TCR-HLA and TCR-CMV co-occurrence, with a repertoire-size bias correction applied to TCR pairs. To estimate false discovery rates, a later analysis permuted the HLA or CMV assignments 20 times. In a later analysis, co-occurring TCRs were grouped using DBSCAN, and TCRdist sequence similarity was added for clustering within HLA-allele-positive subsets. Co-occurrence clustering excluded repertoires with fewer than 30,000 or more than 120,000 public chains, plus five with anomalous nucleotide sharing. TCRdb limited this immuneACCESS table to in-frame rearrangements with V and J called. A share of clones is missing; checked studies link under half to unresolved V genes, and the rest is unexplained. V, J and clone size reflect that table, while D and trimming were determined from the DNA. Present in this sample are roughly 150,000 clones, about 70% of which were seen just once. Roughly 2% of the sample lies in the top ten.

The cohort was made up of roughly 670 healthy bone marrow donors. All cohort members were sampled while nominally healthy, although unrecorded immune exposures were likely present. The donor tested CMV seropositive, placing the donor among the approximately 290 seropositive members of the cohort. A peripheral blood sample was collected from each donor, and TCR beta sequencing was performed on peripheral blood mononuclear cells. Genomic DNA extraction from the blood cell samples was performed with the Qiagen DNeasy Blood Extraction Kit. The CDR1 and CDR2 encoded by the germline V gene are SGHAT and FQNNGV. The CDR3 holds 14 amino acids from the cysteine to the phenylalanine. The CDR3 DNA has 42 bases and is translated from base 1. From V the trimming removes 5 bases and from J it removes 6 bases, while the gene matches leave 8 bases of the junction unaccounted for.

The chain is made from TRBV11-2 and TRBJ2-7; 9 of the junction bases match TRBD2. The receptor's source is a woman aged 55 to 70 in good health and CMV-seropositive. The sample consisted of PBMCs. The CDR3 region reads CASSGLARPAEQYF. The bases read TGTGCCAGCAGCGGACTAGCGAGACCCGCCGAGCAGTACTTC.